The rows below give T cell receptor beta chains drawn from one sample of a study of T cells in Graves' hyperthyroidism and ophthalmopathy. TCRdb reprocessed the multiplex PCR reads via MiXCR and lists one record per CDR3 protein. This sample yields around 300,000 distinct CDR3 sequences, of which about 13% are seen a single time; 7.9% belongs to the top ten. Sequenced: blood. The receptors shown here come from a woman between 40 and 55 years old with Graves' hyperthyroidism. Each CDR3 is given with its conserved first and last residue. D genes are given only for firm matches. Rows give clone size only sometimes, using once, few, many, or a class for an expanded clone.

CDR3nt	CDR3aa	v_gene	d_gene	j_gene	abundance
TGTGCCAGCAGGGGTAGTTATTTTAGCAATCAGCCCCAGCATTTT	CASRGSYFSNQPQHF	TRBV6-1	-	TRBJ1-5	many
TGCAGTGCTTGGGGGACAGTAGGCGGCTACACCTTC	CSAWGTVGGYTF	TRBV20-1	TRBD1	TRBJ1-2	many
TGTGCCAGCAGCTCCGGACTAGCGGGAGAAACCTACGAGCAGTACTTC	CASSSGLAGETYEQYF	TRBV5-6	TRBD2	TRBJ2-7	few
TGTGCCAGCAGCCAATCCGGAACCGGGCTCGGGGAGCTGTTTTTT	CASSQSGTGLGELFF	TRBV3-1	-	TRBJ2-2	few
TGTGCCAGCAGCTTATTGCAGGGAGGGTTTGGCTACACCTTC	CASSLLQGGFGYTF	TRBV11-2	-	TRBJ1-2	many
TGTGCCAGCAGCAGGGGGAGGGGCGCGAATAGCAATCAGCCCCAGCATTTT	CASSRGRGANSNQPQHF	TRBV2	TRBD1	TRBJ1-5	many
TGTGCCAGCAGAGGACACCGTTGGGGCTACACCTTC	CASRGHRWGYTF	TRBV6-1	-	TRBJ1-2	many
TGTGCCAGCAGCCCACGACTAGCGGGAGTTACAGATACGCAGTATTTT	CASSPRLAGVTDTQYF	TRBV7-9	TRBD2	TRBJ2-3	-
TGTGCCAGCAGCACAGGGGGCGGTGAAAAACTGTTTTTT	CASSTGGGEKLFF	TRBV28	TRBD1	TRBJ1-4	-
TGCAGTGCTAAGGGTGGGAACACTGAAGCTTTCTTT	CSAKGGNTEAFF	TRBV20-1	-	TRBJ1-1	many
TGCAGTGCTAACCCCCCGCAGGGCGCCGGGAGTGAAAAACTGTTTTTT	CSANPPQGAGSEKLFF	TRBV20-1	-	TRBJ1-4	-
TGTGCCAGTCGTAACAGGTACTTC	CASRNRYF	TRBV6-1	-	TRBJ2-5	many
TGTGCCAGCAGCGTAACCTCCTTTCCCACTGAAGCTTTCTTT	CASSVTSFPTEAFF	TRBV9	-	TRBJ1-1	-
TGTGCCAGCTCACCTGGGACAGATACGCAGTATTTT	CASSPGTDTQYF	TRBV18	-	TRBJ2-3	many
TGTGCCAGCAGCGGGGGACAGGGCCGTGGAAAGCAGTACTTC	CASSGGQGRGKQYF	TRBV5-4	TRBD1	TRBJ2-7	-
TGTGCCAGCAGCTTCTGGGACATAGAGGACGGGGGAGGGGGACAGTGGAACACTGAAGCTTTCTTT	CASSFWDIEDGGGGQWNTEAFF	TRBV13	TRBD1	TRBJ1-1	many
TGTGCCATCAGTGTAAGCGGGAGGGCCTACGAGCAGTACTTC	CAISVSGRAYEQYF	TRBV10-3	TRBD2	TRBJ2-7	many
TGCAGTGCTAATGAAGACTATAGCAATCAGCCCCAGCATTTT	CSANEDYSNQPQHF	TRBV20-1	-	TRBJ1-5	few
TGTGCCAGCAGTCGGACAGGGGGGACAGATACGCAGTATTTT	CASSRTGGTDTQYF	TRBV12-3/TRBV12-4	TRBD1	TRBJ2-3	many
TGTGCCAGCTCACCCCGGACTAGCGGGGAGTCCTACGAGCAGTACTTC	CASSPRTSGESYEQYF	TRBV18	TRBD2	TRBJ2-7	-
TGTGCCAGCAGTTTATCTGGGGCCAGCGGGGAGCTGTTTTTT	CASSLSGASGELFF	TRBV27	-	TRBJ2-2	few
TGTGCCAGCAGTTTTCTATCATCACCGGGGAACACCATATATTTT	CASSFLSSPGNTIYF	TRBV12-3/TRBV12-4	-	TRBJ1-3	many
TGTGCCAGCAGCCAAGGTCGCCAGGCCTGGCGAGGGGTAGATGGCTACACCTTC	CASSQGRQAWRGVDGYTF	TRBV14	-	TRBJ1-2	few
TGTGCCAGCAGTTTTGGGGGGAGATACTACGAGCAGTACTTC	CASSFGGRYYEQYF	TRBV28	-	TRBJ2-7	many
TGTGCCAGCAGCTTAAGATCTGGAAACACCATATATTTT	CASSLRSGNTIYF	TRBV7-9	-	TRBJ1-3	-
TGTGCCAGTAGTCAGCAGTACACAGATACGCAGTATTTT	CASSQQYTDTQYF	TRBV19	-	TRBJ2-3	-
TGTGCCAGTAGTATTAACGGACAGGGGCTCTACAATGAGCAGTTCTTC	CASSINGQGLYNEQFF	TRBV19	TRBD1	TRBJ2-1	-
TGTGCCAGCAGCTTACAGGACAGACCCACAGATACGCAGTATTTT	CASSLQDRPTDTQYF	TRBV7-2	-	TRBJ2-3	many
TGCAGCGTCGGAGTGGCAACTGAAGCTTTCTTT	CSVGVATEAFF	TRBV29-1	-	TRBJ1-1	many
TGCAGTGCCATGGGGACAGCCTCCTACGAGCAGTACTTC	CSAMGTASYEQYF	TRBV20-1	TRBD1	TRBJ2-7	many
TGTGCCAGCAGCCGACCGGGACTGATGATCTCTGGGGCCAACGTCCTGACTTTC	CASSRPGLMISGANVLTF	TRBV5-6	-	TRBJ2-6	few
TGTGCCAGCAGTCCTGGGGCACTAGTAGGGCATGAGCAGTTCTTC	CASSPGALVGHEQFF	TRBV12-3/TRBV12-4	-	TRBJ2-1	many
TGTGCCTGGAAAAGGCAAGGAAACACCATATATTTT	CAWKRQGNTIYF	TRBV30	-	TRBJ1-3	many
TGTGCCAGCATCGCAGGGGCTTCCTACGAGCAGTACTTC	CASIAGASYEQYF	TRBV6-1	-	TRBJ2-7	many
TGTGCCAGCAGTGACAGCCCTAATCAGCCCCAGCATTTT	CASSDSPNQPQHF	TRBV2	-	TRBJ1-5	many
TGCAGTGCTCTCCCTCCTAGCAGGGCCTACAATGAGCAGTTCTTC	CSALPPSRAYNEQFF	TRBV20-1	-	TRBJ2-1	few
TGTGCCAGCAGCCAAGATGCCGGGAGTGTATCCTACAATGAGCAGTTCTTC	CASSQDAGSVSYNEQFF	TRBV3-1	-	TRBJ2-1	many
TGTGCCAGTACCCCGCGGGGGCAGCACACTGAAGCTTTCTTT	CASTPRGQHTEAFF	TRBV19	-	TRBJ1-1	few
TGTGCCTGCATCGGGGGGGGCTCCTACAATGAGCAGTTCTTC	CACIGGGSYNEQFF	TRBV30	TRBD2	TRBJ2-1	many
TGTGCCAGCGCCCGACCTTTGACTAGCGGAGGGGAGGAGACCCAGTACTTC	CASARPLTSGGEETQYF	TRBV2	TRBD2	TRBJ2-5	many
TGTGCCTGGACCAAGGGTAACCAGCCCACCGGGGAGCTGTTTTTT	CAWTKGNQPTGELFF	TRBV30	-	TRBJ2-2	-
TGTGCCAGTGGTGCCGCCAAAAACATTCAGTACTTC	CASGAAKNIQYF	TRBV6-1	-	TRBJ2-4	many
TGTGCCAGCAGCTTAGATCCGGGACTTACGCAGTATTTT	CASSLDPGLTQYF	TRBV11-2	-	TRBJ2-3	many
TGTGCCAGTACATTACAGGGAAATCAGCCCCAGCATTTT	CASTLQGNQPQHF	TRBV6-1	-	TRBJ1-5	many
TGTGCCAGCAGCTTCAGCGGGATTAGGGACGAGCAGTACTTC	CASSFSGIRDEQYF	TRBV9	TRBD2	TRBJ2-7	few
TGTGCCAGCAGTTTAGCGGGAGAAACTCCAGATACGCAGTATTTT	CASSLAGETPDTQYF	TRBV12-3/TRBV12-4	-	TRBJ2-3	many
TGTGCCGGCAACCCGGAGTGGAACTATGGCTACACCTTC	CAGNPEWNYGYTF	TRBV10-3	-	TRBJ1-2	many
TGTGCCAGCTCACCAGAGGCTGAGCAGATTTACGAGCAGTACTTC	CASSPEAEQIYEQYF	TRBV18	-	TRBJ2-7	many
TGTGCCATCAGTGGGGACTGGCAAGAGACCCAGTACTTC	CAISGDWQETQYF	TRBV10-3	-	TRBJ2-5	-
TGTGCCACCAGTGTGGGCAGTGAGCAGTTCTTC	CATSVGSEQFF	TRBV24-1	-	TRBJ2-1	many
TGCAGTGCTTTCTCGGACAGTTCGGGCACAGATACGCAGTATTTT	CSAFSDSSGTDTQYF	TRBV20-1	-	TRBJ2-3	many
TGTGCCAGCATCCTGAGGGGGACAGGGGCGTTTGATGGCTACACCTTC	CASILRGTGAFDGYTF	TRBV6-1	TRBD1	TRBJ1-2	many
TGTGCCAGCAGCTTATGGTCTAGCGTGGCCGGGGAGCTGTTTTTT	CASSLWSSVAGELFF	TRBV7-2	-	TRBJ2-2	-
TGTGCCAGCTCATCCACGGGAGGGAGGCCAGATACGCAGTATTTT	CASSSTGGRPDTQYF	TRBV18	TRBD2	TRBJ2-3	-
TGTGCCTCAAAGCGAGGGGGCAATGGCTACACCTTC	CASKRGGNGYTF	TRBV28	TRBD1	TRBJ1-2	-